This T cell receptor beta chain is from a study of blood T cell repertoires in COVID-19. Sequencing was performed with immunoSEQ multiplex PCR; in TCRdb, only in-frame clones are kept and a portion is missing. The sample yields 95,000 to 120,000 clones, about 85% seen once. Trimming shortened V by 2 bases and J by 5 bases, and 4 bases separated the two germline ends. Looked up from germline, CDR1 is MNHNS and CDR2 is SASEGT. The CDR3 spans 12 residues. This clone was picked up a small number of times. Sequenced input: peripheral blood. The TCR originated in a human donor in a cohort sampled during active COVID-19. The chain joins TRBV6-1 to TRBJ1-5, with D uncertain. CDR3 DNA sequence: TGTGCCAGCAGTGAACTTTATCAGCCCCAGCATTTT. This translates into CASSELYQPQHF.